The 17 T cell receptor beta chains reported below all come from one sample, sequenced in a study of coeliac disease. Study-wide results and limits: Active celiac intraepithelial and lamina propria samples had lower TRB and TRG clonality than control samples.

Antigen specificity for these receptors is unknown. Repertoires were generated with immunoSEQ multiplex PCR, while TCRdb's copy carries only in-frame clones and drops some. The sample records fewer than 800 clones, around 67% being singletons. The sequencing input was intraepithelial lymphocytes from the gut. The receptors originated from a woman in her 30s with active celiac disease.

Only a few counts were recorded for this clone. The CDR3 here is CASSSGTGRTEAFF. CDR3 in DNA: TGTGCCAGCAGCTCAGGGACAGGGAGAACTGAAGCTTTCTTT. V gene TRBV21-1 combines with J gene TRBJ1-1; the table's D gene call, TRBD1, was not cross checked with the DNA. TRBV21-1 is listed as a pseudogene. This CDR3 comprises 14 residues.

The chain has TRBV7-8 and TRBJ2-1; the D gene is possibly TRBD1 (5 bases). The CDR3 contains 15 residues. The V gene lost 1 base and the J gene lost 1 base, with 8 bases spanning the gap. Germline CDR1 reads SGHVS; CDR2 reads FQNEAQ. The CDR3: CASSLGGRSYNEQFF. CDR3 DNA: TGTGCCAGCAGCTTAGGGGGCAGATCCTACAATGAGCAGTTCTTC.

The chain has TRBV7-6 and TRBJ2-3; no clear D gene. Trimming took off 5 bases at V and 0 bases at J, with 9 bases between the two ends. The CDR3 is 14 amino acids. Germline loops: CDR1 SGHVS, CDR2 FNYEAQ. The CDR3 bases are TGTGCCAGCAGCCCCACTACTAGCACAGATACGCAGTATTTT. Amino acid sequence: CASSPTTSTDTQYF.

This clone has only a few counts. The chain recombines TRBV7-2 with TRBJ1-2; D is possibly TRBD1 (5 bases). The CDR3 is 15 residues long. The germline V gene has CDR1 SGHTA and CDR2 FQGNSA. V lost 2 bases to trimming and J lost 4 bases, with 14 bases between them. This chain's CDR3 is CASSLNLQDLYGYTF. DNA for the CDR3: TGTGCCAGCAGCTTAAATCTACAGGACCTCTATGGCTACACCTTC.

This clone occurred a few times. Here the CDR3 reads CATSRVGSNYGYTF. DNA for the CDR3: TGTGCCACCAGCAGAGTCGGGAGCAACTATGGCTACACCTTC. The chain has TRBV15 and TRBJ1-2, with D uncertain. Between the trimmed V and J ends, which lost 1 base and 2 bases, there was a span of 8 bases. In germline, CDR1 is LNHNV, CDR2 YYDKDF (reference sequence). This CDR3 is built from 14 residues.

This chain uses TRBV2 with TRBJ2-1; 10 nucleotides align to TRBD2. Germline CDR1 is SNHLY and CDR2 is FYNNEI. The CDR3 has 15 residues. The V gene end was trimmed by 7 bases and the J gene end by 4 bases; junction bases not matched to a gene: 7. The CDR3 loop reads CASTVELAGYNEQFF. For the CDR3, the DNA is TGTGCCAGCACGGTGGAACTAGCGGGATACAATGAGCAGTTCTTC.

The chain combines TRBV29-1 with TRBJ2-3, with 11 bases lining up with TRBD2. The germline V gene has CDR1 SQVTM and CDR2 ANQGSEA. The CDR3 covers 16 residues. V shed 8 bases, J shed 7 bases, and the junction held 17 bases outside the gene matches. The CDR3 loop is CSHAATGTSGIHTQYF. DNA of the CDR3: TGCAGCCATGCGGCGACCGGGACTAGCGGTATACATACGCAGTATTTT.

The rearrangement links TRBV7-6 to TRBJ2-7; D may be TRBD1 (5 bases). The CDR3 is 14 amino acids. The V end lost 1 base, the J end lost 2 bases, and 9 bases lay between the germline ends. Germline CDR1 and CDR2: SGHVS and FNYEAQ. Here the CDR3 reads CASSLGGATYEQYF. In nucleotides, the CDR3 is TGTGCCAGCAGCTTAGGTGGGGCTACCTACGAGCAGTACTTC.

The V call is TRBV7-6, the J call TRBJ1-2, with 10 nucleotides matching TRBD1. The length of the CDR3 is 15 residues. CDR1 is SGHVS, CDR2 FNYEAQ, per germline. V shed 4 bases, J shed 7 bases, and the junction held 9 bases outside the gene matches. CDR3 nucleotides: TGTGCCAGCAGCTCACGGGACAGGGGAGGAGGTGGCTACACCTTC. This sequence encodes CASSSRDRGGGGYTF.

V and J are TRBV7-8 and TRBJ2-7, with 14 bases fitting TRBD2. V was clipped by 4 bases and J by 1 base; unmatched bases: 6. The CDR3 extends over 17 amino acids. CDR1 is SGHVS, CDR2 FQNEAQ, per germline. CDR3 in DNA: TGTGCCAGCAGCTGGACTAGCGGGAGGTACGGATCCTACGAGCAGTACTTC. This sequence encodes CASSWTSGRYGSYEQYF. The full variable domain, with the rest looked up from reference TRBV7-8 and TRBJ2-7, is GAGVSQSPRYKVAKRGQDVALRCDPISGHVSLFWYQQALGQGPEFLTYFQNEAQLDKSGLPSDRFFAERPEGSVSTLKIQRTQQEDSAVYLCASSWTSGRYGSYEQYFGPGTRLTVT.

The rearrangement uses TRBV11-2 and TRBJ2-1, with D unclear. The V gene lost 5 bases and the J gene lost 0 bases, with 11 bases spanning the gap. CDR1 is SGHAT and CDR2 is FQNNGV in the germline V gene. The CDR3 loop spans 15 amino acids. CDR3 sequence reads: CASSLTVSSYNEQFF. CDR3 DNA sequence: TGTGCCAGCAGCCTCACAGTGAGCTCCTACAATGAGCAGTTCTTC.

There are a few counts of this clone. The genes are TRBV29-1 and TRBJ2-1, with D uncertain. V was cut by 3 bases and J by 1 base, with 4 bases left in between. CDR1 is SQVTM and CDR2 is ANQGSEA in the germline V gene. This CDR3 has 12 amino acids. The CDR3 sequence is CSVDYSYNEQFF. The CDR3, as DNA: TGCAGCGTTGACTATTCCTACAATGAGCAGTTCTTC.

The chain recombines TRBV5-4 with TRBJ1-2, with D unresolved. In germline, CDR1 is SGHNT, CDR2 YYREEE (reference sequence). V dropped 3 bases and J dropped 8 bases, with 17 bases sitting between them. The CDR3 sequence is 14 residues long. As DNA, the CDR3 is TGTGCCAGCAGCTCCCAATTAGGGCGGAGGGGCTACACCTTC. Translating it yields CASSSQLGRRGYTF.

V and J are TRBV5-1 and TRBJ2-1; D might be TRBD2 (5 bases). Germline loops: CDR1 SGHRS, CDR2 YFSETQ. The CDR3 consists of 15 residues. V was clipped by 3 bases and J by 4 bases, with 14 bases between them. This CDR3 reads CASSSPPRGYNEQFF. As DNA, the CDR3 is TGCGCCAGCAGCTCCCCCCCTCGAGGGTACAATGAGCAGTTCTTC. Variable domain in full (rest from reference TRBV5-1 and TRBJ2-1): KAGVTQTPRYLIKTRGQQVTLSCSPISGHRSVSWYQQTPGQGLQFLFEYFSETQRNKGNFPGRFSGRQFSNSRSEMNVSTLELGDSALYLCASSSPPRGYNEQFFGPGTRLTVL.

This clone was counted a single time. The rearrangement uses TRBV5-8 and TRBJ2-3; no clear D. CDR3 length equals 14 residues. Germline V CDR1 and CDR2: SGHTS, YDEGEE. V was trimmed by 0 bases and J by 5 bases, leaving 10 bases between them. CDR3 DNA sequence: TGTGCCAGCAGCTTGGTCGGTATATTAGATACGCAGTATTTT. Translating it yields CASSLVGILDTQYF.

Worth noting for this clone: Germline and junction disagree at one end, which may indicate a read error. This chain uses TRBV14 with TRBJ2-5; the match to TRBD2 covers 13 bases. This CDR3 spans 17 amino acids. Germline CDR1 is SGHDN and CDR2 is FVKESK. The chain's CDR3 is CAGSQGLAGVMQETQYF. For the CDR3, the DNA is TGTGCCGGCAGCCAAGGACTAGCGGGAGTAATGCAAGAGACCCAGTACTTC.

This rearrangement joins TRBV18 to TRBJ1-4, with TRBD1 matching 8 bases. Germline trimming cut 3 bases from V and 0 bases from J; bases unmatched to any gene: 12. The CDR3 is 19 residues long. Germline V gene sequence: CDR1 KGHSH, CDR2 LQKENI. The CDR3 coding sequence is TGTGCCAGCTCACCGGGCAGGGGGCGCGAAGAAGCAACTAATGAAAAACTGTTTTTT. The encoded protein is CASSPGRGREEATNEKLFF.